This T cell receptor beta chain was sequenced in a study of cytomegalovirus exposure and HLA in healthy donors listed by TCRdb under 2017. Concerning the study at large: An earlier analysis of some 600 of the donors reported 250 to 350 Gb of sequence data and some 110 million unique TCR beta sequences obtained from 180 million or so T cells. Along with the roughly 700-subject first cohort, a separate validation cohort of over a hundred different subjects was used. The study aimed to test whether cataloging public T cell receptors could reveal signatures of past pathogen exposure. The number of donors typed differed by locus, with about 629-630 for A, B, C, DRB1 and DQB1, roughly 550 for DQA1, under 610 for DPA1, and roughly 450 for DPB1. Using immunosequencing, the study profiled T cell repertoires from fewer than 850 subjects and related those repertoires to cytomegalovirus serostatus. Donor age, sex, ethnicity and CMV serostatus were collected together with the repertoire data. To predict cytomegalovirus infection status, the study brought together high-throughput TCR immunosequencing, statistical association of individual TCRs with disease status, and machine learning. Every repertoire in the discovery cohort had been generated on one and the same sequencing platform. To decide whether each TCR beta V gene segment behaved as functional or pseudogenic, an earlier analysis of some 600 of the donors relied on high-throughput TCR beta sequencing. Among the roughly 400 genotyped donors, around 81% belonged to the genetic ancestry cluster associated with self-reported Caucasian donors. Among 300 to 500 genotyped donors of the cohort, an average of around 240,000 unique TCR beta nucleotide sequences was sequenced per donor, of which about 18% were non-productive. A later genetic analysis took genome-wide SNP genotypes for about three fifths of the 666 donors and used that subset as a discovery cohort. Rather than using new phenotypic data, the later analysis identified candidate immune exposures from TCR beta sequences and from how often those sequences occurred across donors. A handful of DR-DQ haplotypes were handled as single units for association and clustering because linkage in the cohort was strong. An early release that covered 500 to 800 HLA-typed donors contained approximately 300 gigabases of sequencing data and 70 million to 100 million unique TCR sequences. A later analysis re-examined previously published TCR beta repertoires from several hundred donors and added high-resolution HLA genotyping to investigate patterns of TCR occurrence. Both class I and class II loci were covered by HLA typing, at four-digit resolution.

In total, roughly 670 healthy bone marrow donors made up the cohort. Cohort members were all nominally healthy when sampled, although unrecorded immune exposures were likely present. The donor was CMV seronegative and was included in the group of 352 seronegative cohort members. Each donor provided a peripheral blood sample, and peripheral blood mononuclear cells were used for TCR beta sequencing. Genomic DNA was extracted from the blood cell samples with the Qiagen DNeasy Blood Extraction Kit. The paper's findings and limits, for the study overall: A cluster of highly shared sequence variants was judged likely to represent a technical artifact of the sequencing pipeline. Some IMGT-functional V segments, including TRBV6-2 and TRBV6-3, could not be told apart with the 87-base-pair reads, so those segments were excluded. Three of the identified cytomegalovirus-associated TCR beta chains were confirmed in vitro to be specific for cytomegalovirus antigens. The only immune exposure information available for the cohort was CMV serostatus. It was suggested by the authors that the approach could potentially be generalized to other disease states and immunological phenotypes. The study gave a list of about 170 TCR beta chains associated with cytomegalovirus. Linkage disequilibrium might explain the correlated functional status among segregating V segments, but an unknown experimental factor could not be excluded. Because HLA typing was unavailable for some donors at each locus, only the typed subset was used in association tests. A later genetic analysis associated a missense DCLRE1C variant with V-gene and J-gene trimming of TCR beta chains, and an independent cohort replicated the association. In a later analysis, TCR association rates were found to vary across HLA loci, with the most associated TCRs seen for DRB1 alleles and the fewest for HLA-C alleles. In an earlier analysis of fewer than 700 of the donors, most TCR beta V segments appeared in productive rearrangements about 87% or about 30% of the time, broadly matching IMGT annotations. In a later analysis, HLA-associated TCR beta chains were found to be more clonally expanded and to have lower generation probabilities than equally common non-associated chains. According to a later genetic analysis, donors in an Asian-associated ancestry cluster had fewer N-insertions in productive TCRs than the roughly 660-donor mean. A further reported finding was that TCR beta sequences accurately predicted the HLA-A and HLA-B alleles for most subjects in the first cohort. The classifier was reported to diagnose cytomegalovirus status with high specificity and sensitivity in both the original and validation cohorts. The cohort was sequenced for TCR beta chains only, and without alpha or paired-chain data the features that could be detected were limited. Roughly uniform sequencing depth across donors was assumed in presence/absence analyses, although this assumption may not hold. Over 15 rarely observed V segments, including chromosome 9 orphons, were excluded from the earlier analysis of some 590 of the donors because counts were too low. Across donors, most TCR sequences were observed very rarely, whereas some public TCRs were present in many individuals. When HLA alleles, especially DR and DQ, strongly co-occurred, TCR associations were difficult to assign to individual alleles. A later analysis reported that several top co-occurrence clusters appeared linked to parvovirus B19, influenza, CMV and Epstein-Barr virus. A later analysis associated 16,951 TCR beta sequences with specific HLA alleles at a false discovery rate of 0.05. According to a later analysis, most CMV-associated TCR beta chains appeared to be HLA-restricted, and the HLA associations seemed to be driven largely by CMV exposure.

The method was the immunoSEQ multiplex PCR assay. A mixture of 60 forward primers for TCR Vbeta segments and 13 reverse primers for TCR Jbeta segments was used in the multiplex PCR. Amplification of the CDR3 region of rearranged TCR beta genes was performed with a multiplex PCR assay on genomic DNA. The amplified TCR beta libraries were sequenced on the Illumina HiSeq System as 87-base-pair reads. For the original study's pipeline: A later analysis counted about 76 million unique TCR beta chains across the 666 repertoires, and about 10 million of these chains were shared by at least two donors. Raw reads were error-corrected and collapsed into unique sequences by a nearest-neighbor algorithm in which closely related sequences were merged to remove PCR and sequencing errors. V, D and J gene segments were assigned by aligning CDR3 sequences to IMGT reference sequences. Each retained sequence needed at least a six-nucleotide match to both a V gene segment and a J gene segment. A rearrangement was called productive if the CDR3 had no stop codons and remained in frame with V and J, and every other rearrangement was called non-productive. CDR3 was defined according to IMGT convention as the region running from the second conserved V-encoded cysteine to the conserved J-encoded phenylalanine. Sequences without an unambiguous match to a single V gene segment were excluded from the earlier analysis of several hundred of the donors. In an earlier analysis of several hundred of the donors, V segments were called functional above 56.7% productive rearrangements and were called segregating when the between-donor standard deviation exceeded 5%. A statistical classification framework was built to diagnose cytomegalovirus status from the catalog of TCR beta chain sequences. In a later analysis, TCR nucleotide sequences were compared against IMGT/GENE-DB human TR gene sequences so that V and J genes could be assigned. In a later analysis, CDR3 sequences and most-parsimonious VDJ recombination scenarios were assigned using the TCRdist pipeline. In a later analysis, every TCR beta chain was defined by the combination of its CDR3 amino acid sequence and its V-gene family, and reads without a unique V-gene family were dropped. A later analysis removed 450 to 600 highly shared, low-generation-probability nucleotide sequences to deal with suspected cross-contamination and a sequencing artifact. In a later analysis, a clonal expansion index for each public chain was calculated from normalized within-repertoire ranks of inferred template counts. A later analysis computed generation probabilities with a VDJ recombination model fitted to out-of-frame rearrangements, and checked the results against IGoR. Hypergeometric tests were used in a later analysis to score TCR-TCR, TCR-HLA and TCR-CMV co-occurrence, with a repertoire-size bias correction applied to the TCR pairs. To estimate false discovery rates, a later analysis permuted the HLA or CMV assignments 20 times. In a later analysis, co-occurring TCRs were grouped using DBSCAN, with TCRdist sequence similarity added in when clustering inside HLA-allele-positive subsets. Repertoires with fewer than 30,000 or more than 120,000 public chains, plus five repertoires with anomalous nucleotide sharing, were excluded from co-occurrence clustering. TCRdb re-hosts the immuneACCESS table, in-frame sequences only. Its copies lack some clones; in the studies checked, an unresolved V gene accounts for under half of them, and the cause for the rest is not known. V, J and clone size derive from that table, while D and trimming were established from the DNA sequence. The sample yields about 200,000 clones; 65% to 80% were counted once. The biggest ten clones account for 15% of the sample.

This clone was counted a single time. Its antigen target is currently unknown. Per-nucleotide qualities are absent, and no much larger clonotype sits a single base away. CDR1 and CDR2, looked up from the germline V gene (reference sequence), are GTSNPN and SVGIG. Reading from cysteine to phenylalanine, the CDR3 counts 16 amino acids. Only the CDR3 portion is preserved as DNA: 48 bases, with reading frame beginning at the first base. Compared with germline, V lacks 3 bases and J lacks 3 bases; bases without a gene match: 10. This receptor was identified in a middle-aged man in good health and CMV-seronegative. Rearrangement joined TRBV30 to TRBJ2-1, with 8 bases aligning to TRBD2. Sequenced input: PBMCs. The CDR3 protein is CAWSGPSGSSYNEQFF. In nucleotides, the sequence is TGTGCCTGGAGCGGGCCAAGCGGGAGCAGCTACAATGAGCAGTTCTTC.